This is a list of T cell receptor beta chains from one sample in a study of neurological immune-mediated disorders. TCRdb reprocessed the 5' RACE reads with MiXCR, giving one entry per CDR3 protein. The sample carries 20,000 to 25,000 distinct CDR3 sequences, about 16% recorded once. Specimen: PBMCs. The receptor set was obtained from a female donor with HTLV-1-associated myelopathy (HAM/TSP). Both conserved end residues are part of each CDR3. A D gene is named only where the DNA matches it firmly. Size values are once, few and many counts, or a class for expanded clones, and some rows have none.

D: TRBD2; J: TRBJ2-4; size: many; V: TRBV12-3/TRBV12-4; CDR3: CASSLTSGKNIQYF; DNA: TGTGCCAGCAGTTTGACTAGCGGTAAAAACATTCAGTACTTC
D: TRBD1; J: TRBJ1-1; size: many; V: TRBV5-1; CDR3: CASSLGKTGGGTEAFF; DNA: TGCGCCAGCAGCTTGGGAAAGACAGGGGGCGGTACTGAAGCTTTCTTT
D: TRBD1; J: TRBJ2-5; size: many; V: TRBV7-6; CDR3: CASSSGNPGTALGVQETQYF; DNA: TGTGCCAGCAGCTCGGGGAATCCCGGGACAGCCCTTGGGGTTCAAGAGACCCAGTACTTC
D: NA; J: TRBJ2-2; size: many; V: TRBV20-1; CDR3: CSASSTTGELFF; DNA: TGCAGTGCTAGTAGCACAACCGGGGAGCTGTTTTTT
D: TRBD1; J: TRBJ1-1; size: many; V: TRBV6-1; CDR3: CASSVSQGMNTEAFF; DNA: TGTGCCAGCAGTGTGTCACAGGGGATGAACACTGAAGCTTTCTTT
D: TRBD1; J: TRBJ2-2; size: many; V: TRBV6-5; CDR3: CASSSTGDTGELFF; DNA: TGTGCCAGCAGTTCTACAGGGGACACCGGGGAGCTGTTTTTT
D: TRBD2; J: TRBJ2-7; size: NA; V: TRBV6-2/TRBV6-3; CDR3: CASSLAGARAEQYF; DNA: TGTGCCAGCAGCCTAGCGGGGGCCCGAGCCGAGCAGTACTTC
D: TRBD2; J: TRBJ2-5; size: many; V: TRBV12-3/TRBV12-4; CDR3: CASSLSGSGETQYF; DNA: TGTGCCAGCAGTTTGAGCGGGAGTGGGGAGACCCAGTACTTC
D: NA; J: TRBJ2-5; size: few; V: TRBV28; CDR3: CASKLAETQYF; DNA: TGTGCAAGCAAATTGGCAGAGACCCAGTACTTC
D: TRBD2; J: TRBJ2-7; size: many; V: TRBV6-5; CDR3: CASSYGGRAFDEQYF; DNA: TGTGCCAGCAGTTACGGTGGGAGGGCCTTCGACGAGCAGTACTTC
D: NA; J: TRBJ2-1; size: NA; V: TRBV4-1; CDR3: CASSQATRMEWEQFF; DNA: TGCGCCAGCAGCCAGGCCACCAGGATGGAATGGGAGCAGTTCTTC
D: TRBD1; J: TRBJ2-1; size: NA; V: TRBV11-2; CDR3: CASSSRTGNEQFF; DNA: TGTGCCAGCAGCTCCCGGACAGGGAATGAGCAGTTCTTC
D: TRBD1; J: TRBJ1-1; size: NA; V: TRBV7-9; CDR3: CASSPDRVTEAFF; DNA: TGTGCCAGCAGCCCGGACAGGGTCACTGAAGCTTTCTTT
D: TRBD1; J: TRBJ2-6; size: many; V: TRBV5-5; CDR3: CASSWGQASTSGANVLTF; DNA: TGTGCCAGCAGCTGGGGACAGGCAAGCACTTCTGGGGCCAACGTCCTGACTTTC
D: TRBD2; J: TRBJ2-3; size: many; V: TRBV20-1; CDR3: CSARGGGFSTDTQYF; DNA: TGCAGTGCTAGAGGGGGGGGGTTTAGCACAGATACGCAGTATTTT
D: NA; J: TRBJ1-6; size: few; V: TRBV6-2/TRBV6-3; CDR3: CASKDLLDSPLHF; DNA: TGTGCCAGCAAGGACCTCTTGGATTCGCCCCTCCACTTT
D: NA; J: TRBJ2-7; size: medium-sized; V: TRBV28; CDR3: CASILDRLSYEQYF; DNA: TGTGCCAGCATTCTGGACAGACTTTCCTACGAGCAGTACTTC
D: NA; J: TRBJ1-2; size: many; V: TRBV20-1; CDR3: CSASPPTYGYTF; DNA: TGCAGTGCTAGCCCCCCGACCTATGGCTACACCTTC
D: NA; J: TRBJ2-7; size: many; V: TRBV20-1; CDR3: CSARTGRAYEQYF; DNA: TGCAGTGCTCGAACAGGGAGGGCCTACGAGCAGTACTTC
D: TRBD1; J: TRBJ1-2; size: many; V: TRBV18; CDR3: CASSTNRDSDGYTF; DNA: TGTGCCAGCTCCACGAACCGGGACAGTGATGGCTACACCTTC
D: NA; J: TRBJ2-7; size: few; V: TRBV20-1; CDR3: CSATTRQTYEQYF; DNA: TGCAGTGCTACGACCAGACAGACCTACGAGCAGTACTTC
D: TRBD2; J: TRBJ2-5; size: NA; V: TRBV2; CDR3: CASRSPDTSGQETQYF; DNA: TGTGCCAGCAGGTCGCCCGACACTAGCGGGCAAGAGACCCAGTACTTC
D: NA; J: TRBJ2-5; size: many; V: TRBV20-1; CDR3: CSARISPGETQYF; DNA: TGCAGTGCTAGAATTAGCCCTGGGGAGACCCAGTACTTC
D: NA; J: TRBJ2-7; size: many; V: TRBV7-8; CDR3: CASSLAGGLLTYEQYF; DNA: TGTGCCAGCAGCTTAGCGGGCGGGCTGCTGACCTACGAGCAGTACTTC
D: TRBD2; J: TRBJ2-3; size: medium-sized; V: TRBV20-1; CDR3: CSARGPTSGSTNTQYF; DNA: TGCAGTGCTAGAGGCCCGACTAGCGGGAGCACAAATACGCAGTATTTT
D: NA; J: TRBJ1-2; size: many; V: TRBV5-1; CDR3: CASSARSQGYGYTF; DNA: TGCGCCAGCAGCGCCCGATCCCAGGGCTATGGCTACACCTTC
D: NA; J: TRBJ2-7; size: NA; V: TRBV5-1; CDR3: CASSLDSVGSGEQYF; DNA: TGCGCCAGCAGCTTGGATAGCGTAGGGTCCGGGGAGCAGTACTTC
D: NA; J: TRBJ2-2; size: many; V: TRBV5-1; CDR3: CASSLGIQAWLFF; DNA: TGCGCCAGCAGCTTGGGGATACAGGCTTGGCTGTTTTTT
D: TRBD1; J: TRBJ2-4; size: many; V: TRBV20-1; CDR3: CSASGTGGNIQYF; DNA: TGCAGTGCTAGTGGGACAGGGGGGAACATTCAGTACTTC
D: NA; J: TRBJ1-1; size: NA; V: TRBV20-1; CDR3: CSAREEETEAFF; DNA: TGCAGTGCTAGAGAGGAGGAGACTGAAGCTTTCTTT
D: TRBD1; J: TRBJ2-7; size: medium-sized; V: TRBV28; CDR3: CASRGQGAHYEQYF; DNA: TGTGCCAGCAGAGGACAGGGGGCCCACTACGAGCAGTACTTC
D: NA; J: TRBJ1-6; size: many; V: TRBV19; CDR3: CASGGGGGSPLHF; DNA: TGTGCCAGCGGGGGAGGGGGGGGATCACCCCTCCACTTT
D: TRBD2; J: TRBJ2-3; size: many; V: TRBV5-1; CDR3: CASSFRGAGGPMTDTQYF; DNA: TGCGCCAGCAGCTTTCGCGGGGCGGGAGGGCCGATGACAGATACGCAGTATTTT
D: NA; J: TRBJ2-4; size: medium-sized; V: TRBV21-1; CDR3: CASSRGIGQGAKNIQYF; DNA: TGTGCCAGCAGCCGCGGAATCGGGCAAGGAGCCAAAAACATTCAGTACTTC
D: NA; J: TRBJ2-2; size: many; V: TRBV7-3; CDR3: CASRPTGNTGELFF; DNA: TGTGCCAGCAGGCCAACAGGGAACACCGGGGAGCTGTTTTTT
D: TRBD1; J: TRBJ2-2; size: many; V: TRBV7-2; CDR3: CASSFGQGLDTGELFF; DNA: TGTGCCAGCAGCTTCGGACAGGGACTCGACACCGGGGAGCTGTTTTTT
D: TRBD1; J: TRBJ1-1; size: many; V: TRBV20-1; CDR3: CSARAEAGGDTEAFF; DNA: TGCAGTGCTAGGGCAGAGGCAGGGGGCGACACTGAAGCTTTCTTT
D: TRBD1; J: TRBJ2-5; size: many; V: TRBV7-2; CDR3: CASSFQGALETQYF; DNA: TGTGCCAGCAGCTTCCAGGGGGCGCTCGAGACCCAGTACTTC
D: NA; J: TRBJ2-2; size: many; V: TRBV6-6; CDR3: CASRGVGAGTGELFF; DNA: TGTGCCAGCAGGGGCGTGGGCGCCGGGACCGGGGAGCTGTTTTTT
D: NA; J: TRBJ2-7; size: NA; V: TRBV28; CDR3: CASSSLGRTSYEQYF; DNA: TGTGCCAGCAGTTCCTTGGGACGTACCTCCTACGAGCAGTACTTC
D: NA; J: TRBJ2-7; size: NA; V: TRBV25-1; CDR3: CASGGAGPYEQYF; DNA: TGTGCCAGCGGGGGGGCAGGGCCCTACGAGCAGTACTTC
D: TRBD2; J: TRBJ2-1; size: many; V: TRBV20-1; CDR3: CSATNLAGGGNEQFF; DNA: TGCAGTGCAACTAATCTAGCGGGAGGTGGCAATGAGCAGTTCTTC
D: NA; J: TRBJ1-1; size: many; V: TRBV2; CDR3: CASSDRANSEAFF; DNA: TGTGCCAGCAGTGATCGGGCTAACTCTGAAGCTTTCTTT
D: TRBD1; J: TRBJ2-3; size: NA; V: TRBV7-2; CDR3: CASSLAPTGVITDTQYF; DNA: TGTGCCAGCAGCTTAGCGCCGACAGGGGTTATAACAGATACGCAGTATTTT
D: NA; J: TRBJ2-3; size: few; V: TRBV5-1; CDR3: CASSSPFGGQVSTDTQYF; DNA: TGCGCCAGCAGCTCGCCTTTCGGGGGGCAAGTTAGTACAGATACGCAGTATTTT
D: NA; J: TRBJ2-7; size: many; V: TRBV7-2; CDR3: CASSLVAYEQYF; DNA: TGTGCCAGCAGCTTGGTCGCCTACGAGCAGTACTTC
D: TRBD1; J: TRBJ1-1; size: many; V: TRBV6-5; CDR3: CASSLQGGTEAFF; DNA: TGTGCCAGCAGCTTACAGGGGGGCACTGAAGCTTTCTTT
D: TRBD1; J: TRBJ1-1; size: few; V: TRBV19; CDR3: CASSFTGDGTEAFF; DNA: TGTGCCAGTAGCTTCACAGGGGACGGCACTGAAGCTTTCTTT
D: NA; J: TRBJ2-2; size: many; V: TRBV6-2/TRBV6-3; CDR3: CASSPLGWGGNTGELFF; DNA: TGTGCCAGCAGCCCCCTTGGTTGGGGTGGTAACACCGGGGAGCTGTTTTTT
D: NA; J: TRBJ1-5; size: medium-sized; V: TRBV12-3/TRBV12-4; CDR3: CASRATVNQPQHF; DNA: TGTGCCAGCAGAGCGACAGTAAATCAGCCCCAGCATTTT
D: TRBD2; J: TRBJ2-3; size: many; V: TRBV4-1; CDR3: CASSRRGTSGRAADTQYF; DNA: TGCGCCAGCAGCCGTCGCGGGACTAGCGGGAGGGCCGCAGATACGCAGTATTTT
D: TRBD2; J: TRBJ2-3; size: many; V: TRBV18; CDR3: CASSPFSGGASSTDTQYF; DNA: TGTGCCAGCTCACCCTTCAGCGGGGGGGCCTCGTCCACAGATACGCAGTATTTT
D: TRBD2; J: TRBJ2-1; size: many; V: TRBV20-1; CDR3: CSAREAGGLNEQFF; DNA: TGCAGTGCTAGAGAGGCGGGAGGATTGAATGAGCAGTTCTTC
D: NA; J: TRBJ1-5; size: many; V: TRBV20-1; CDR3: CSARTTGDYSNQPQHF; DNA: TGCAGTGCTAGAACGACAGGAGATTATAGCAATCAGCCCCAGCATTTT